This T cell receptor (beta chain) was recorded in a study of OX40 agonist ivuxolimab in advanced cancers. Concerning the study at large: Ivuxolimab was a fully human IgG2 agonistic monoclonal antibody targeting the costimulatory receptor OX40 (CD134). A male proportion of 70% to 90% and a mean age of approximately 58 years, ranging from about 23 to 90, were recorded for the dose-escalation cohort. Among the 52 dose-escalation patients, about 20 had hepatocellular carcinoma, some 15 melanoma, 9 renal cell carcinoma and 9 head and neck cancer. Partial responses occurred in three dose-escalation patients: two with cutaneous melanoma and one with hepatocellular carcinoma. The paper reports the monotherapy dose-escalation portion (N ≈ 50 patients) of the phase I ivuxolimab trial. The purpose of peripheral TCRbeta sequencing was to test whether ivuxolimab changed TCR sequence diversity and led to clonal T-cell expansion. Intravenous ivuxolimab was administered to patients every 2 weeks at six dose levels: 0.01, 0.1, 0.3, 1.5, 3 and 10 mg/kg. Prior anti-PD-1, anti-PD-L1 or anti-CTLA-4 therapy was permitted, and checkpoint inhibitors had been received by more than 35% of dose-escalation patients. Findings and caveats that apply to the study as a whole: Low levels of normalized T-cell clonal expansion were also shown by some nonresponding patients. After ivuxolimab, CD8+ T cells had more expanded clones than CD4+ T cells on average. At doses of 0.1 to 3.0 mg/kg, clonal expansion of both CD4+ and CD8+ T cells in blood was seen between baseline and week 6. Partial responders in the 0.1-3.0 mg/kg groups had among the lowest normalized peripheral clonal expansion, especially among CD8+ T cells. The antigen specificity of the clonally expanded peripheral T cells was not determined.

The trial excluded patients who had a history of autoimmune disease or were on systemic immunosuppression. In every dose cohort, peripheral blood was drawn for TCR sequencing at baseline, cycle 4 day 1, and cycle 7 day 1. Samples came from an open-label, multicenter, first-in-human phase I dose-escalation trial of ivuxolimab. The trial enrolled adults with locally advanced or metastatic head and neck squamous cell, hepatocellular, melanoma or renal cell carcinoma. CD4+ and CD8+ T cells were sorted separately from peripheral blood before TCR sequencing. V is pared back by 0 bases and J by 2 bases, with 12 bases lying between the germline termini. Inclusive of the bounding cysteine and phenylalanine, the CDR3 is 16 residues long. Only CDR3 DNA is held: 48 bases, read in frame from base 1. Via the germline V gene, CDR1 is SGDLS and CDR2 YYNGEE. As to this clone: Its antigen target is currently unknown. No per-base quality is available; no much larger clone lies one base away.

Genomic DNA was extracted from sorted cells for sequencing of the TCRbeta CDR3 region. The immunoSEQ Assay was used for sequencing of TCRbeta CDR3 regions. TCRdb obtained this table from immuneACCESS and retained in-frame rearrangements with V and J assigned. These tables miss some clones; where compared with another copy, unresolved V genes account for less than half of the shortfall, and the remainder is unexplained. This sample comprises some 98,000 clones, roughly 90% of them detected only once. The ten largest clones capture roughly 0.31% of the sample. Here the chain combines TRBV9 and TRBJ2-1; the D segment could be TRBD2, given 6 matching bases. The sequencing used CD4+ or CD8+ T cells sorted from blood, collected in a trial of the OX40 agonist ivuxolimab. This clonotype was sampled from an adult with an advanced solid tumor such as melanoma, head and neck, liver or kidney cancer. The CDR3 loop reads CASSVGGGVTYNEQFF. The DNA reads as follows: TGTGCCAGCAGCGTAGGAGGCGGGGTCACCTACAATGAGCAGTTCTTC.